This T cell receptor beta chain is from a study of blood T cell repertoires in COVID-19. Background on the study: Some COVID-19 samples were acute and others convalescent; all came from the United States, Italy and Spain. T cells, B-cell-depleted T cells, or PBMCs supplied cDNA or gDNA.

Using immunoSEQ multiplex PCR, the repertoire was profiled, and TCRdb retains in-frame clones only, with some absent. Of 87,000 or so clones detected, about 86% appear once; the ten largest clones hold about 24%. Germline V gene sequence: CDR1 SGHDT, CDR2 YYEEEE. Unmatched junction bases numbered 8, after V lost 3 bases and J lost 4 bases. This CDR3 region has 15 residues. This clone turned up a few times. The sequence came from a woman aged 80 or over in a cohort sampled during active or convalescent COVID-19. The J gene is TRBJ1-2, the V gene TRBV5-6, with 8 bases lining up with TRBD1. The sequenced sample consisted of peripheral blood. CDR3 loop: CASSWIQGVVYGYTF. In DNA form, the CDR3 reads TGTGCCAGCAGCTGGATACAGGGGGTGGTCTATGGCTACACCTTC. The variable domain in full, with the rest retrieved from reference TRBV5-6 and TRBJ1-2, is DAGVTQSPTHLIKTRGQQVTLRCSPKSGHDTVSWYQQALGQGPQFIFQYYEEEERQRGNFPDRFSGHQFPNYSSELNVNALLLGDSALYLCASSWIQGVVYGYTFGSGTRLTVV.